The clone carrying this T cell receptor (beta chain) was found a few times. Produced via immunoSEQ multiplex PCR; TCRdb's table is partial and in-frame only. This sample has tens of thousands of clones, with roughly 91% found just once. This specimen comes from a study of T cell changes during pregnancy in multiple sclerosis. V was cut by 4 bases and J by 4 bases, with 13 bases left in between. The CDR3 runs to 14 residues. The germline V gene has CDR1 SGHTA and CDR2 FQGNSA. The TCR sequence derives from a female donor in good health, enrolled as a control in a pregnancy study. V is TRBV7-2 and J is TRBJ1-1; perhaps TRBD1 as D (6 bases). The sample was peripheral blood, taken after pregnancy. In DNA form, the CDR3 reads TGTGCCAGCAGCTCGCTTCGACAGGCCACTGAAGCTTTCTTT. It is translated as CASSSLRQATEAFF.